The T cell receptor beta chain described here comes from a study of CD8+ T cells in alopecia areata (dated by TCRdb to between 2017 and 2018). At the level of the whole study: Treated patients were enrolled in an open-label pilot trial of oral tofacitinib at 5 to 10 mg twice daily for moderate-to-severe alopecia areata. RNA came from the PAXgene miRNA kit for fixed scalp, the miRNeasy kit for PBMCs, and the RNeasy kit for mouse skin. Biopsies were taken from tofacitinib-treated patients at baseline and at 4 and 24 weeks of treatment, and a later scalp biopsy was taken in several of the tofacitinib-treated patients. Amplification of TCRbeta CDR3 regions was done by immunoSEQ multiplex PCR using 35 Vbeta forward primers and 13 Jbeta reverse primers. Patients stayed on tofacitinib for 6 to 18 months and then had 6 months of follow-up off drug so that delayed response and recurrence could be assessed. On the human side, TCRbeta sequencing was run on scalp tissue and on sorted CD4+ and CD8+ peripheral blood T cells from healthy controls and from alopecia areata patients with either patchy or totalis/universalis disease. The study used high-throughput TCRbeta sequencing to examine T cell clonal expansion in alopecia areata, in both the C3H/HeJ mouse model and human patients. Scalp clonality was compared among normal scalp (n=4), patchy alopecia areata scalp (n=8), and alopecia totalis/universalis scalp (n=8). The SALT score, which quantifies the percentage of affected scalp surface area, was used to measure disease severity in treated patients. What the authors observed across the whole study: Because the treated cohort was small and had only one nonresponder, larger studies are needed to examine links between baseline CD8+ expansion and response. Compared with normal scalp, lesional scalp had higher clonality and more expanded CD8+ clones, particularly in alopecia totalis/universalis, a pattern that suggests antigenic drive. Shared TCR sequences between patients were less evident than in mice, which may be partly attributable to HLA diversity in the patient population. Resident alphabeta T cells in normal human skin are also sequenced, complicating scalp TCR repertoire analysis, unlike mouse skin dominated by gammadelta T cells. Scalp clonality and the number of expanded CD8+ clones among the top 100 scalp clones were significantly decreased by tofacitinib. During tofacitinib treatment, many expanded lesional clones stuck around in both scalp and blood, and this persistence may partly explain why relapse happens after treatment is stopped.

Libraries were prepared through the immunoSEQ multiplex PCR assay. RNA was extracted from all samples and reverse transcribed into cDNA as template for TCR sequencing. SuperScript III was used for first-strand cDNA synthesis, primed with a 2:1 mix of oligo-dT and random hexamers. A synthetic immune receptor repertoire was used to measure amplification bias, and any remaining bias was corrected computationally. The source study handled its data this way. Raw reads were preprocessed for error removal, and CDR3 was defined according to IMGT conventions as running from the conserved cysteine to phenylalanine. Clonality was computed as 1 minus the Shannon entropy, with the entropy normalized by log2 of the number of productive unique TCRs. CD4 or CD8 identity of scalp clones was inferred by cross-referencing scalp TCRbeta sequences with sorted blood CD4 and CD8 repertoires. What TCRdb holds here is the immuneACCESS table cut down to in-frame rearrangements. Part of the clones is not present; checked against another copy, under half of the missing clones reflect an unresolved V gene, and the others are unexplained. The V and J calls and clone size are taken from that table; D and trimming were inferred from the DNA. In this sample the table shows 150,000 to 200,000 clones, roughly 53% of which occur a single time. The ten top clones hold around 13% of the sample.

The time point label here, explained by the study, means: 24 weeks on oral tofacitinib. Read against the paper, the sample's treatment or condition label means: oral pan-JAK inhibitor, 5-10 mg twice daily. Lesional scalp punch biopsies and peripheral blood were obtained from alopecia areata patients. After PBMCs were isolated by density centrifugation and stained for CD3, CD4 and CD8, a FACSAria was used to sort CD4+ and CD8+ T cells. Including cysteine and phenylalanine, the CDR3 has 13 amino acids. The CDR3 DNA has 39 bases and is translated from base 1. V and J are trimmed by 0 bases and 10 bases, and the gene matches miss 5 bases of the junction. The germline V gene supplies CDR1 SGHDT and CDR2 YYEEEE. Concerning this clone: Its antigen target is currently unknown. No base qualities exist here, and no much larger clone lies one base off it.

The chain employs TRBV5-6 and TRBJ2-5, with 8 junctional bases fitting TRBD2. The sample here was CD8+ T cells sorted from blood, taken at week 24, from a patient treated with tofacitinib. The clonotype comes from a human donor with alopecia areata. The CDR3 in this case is CASSLGTSSLQYF. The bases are TGTGCCAGCAGCTTGGGGACTAGCTCCCTCCAGTACTTC.